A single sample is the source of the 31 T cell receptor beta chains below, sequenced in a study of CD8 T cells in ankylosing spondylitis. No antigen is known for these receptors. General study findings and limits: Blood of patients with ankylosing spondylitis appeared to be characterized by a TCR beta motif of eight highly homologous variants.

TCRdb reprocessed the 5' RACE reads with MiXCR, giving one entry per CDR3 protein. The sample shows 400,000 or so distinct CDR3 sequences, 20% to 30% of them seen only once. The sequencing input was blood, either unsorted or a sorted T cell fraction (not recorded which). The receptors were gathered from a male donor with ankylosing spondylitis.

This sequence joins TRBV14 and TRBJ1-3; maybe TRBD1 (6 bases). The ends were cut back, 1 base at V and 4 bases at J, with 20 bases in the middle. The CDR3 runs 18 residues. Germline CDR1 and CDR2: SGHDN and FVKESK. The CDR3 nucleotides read TGTGCCAGCAGCCAAGCAGTTTTTGGACAGTTCGACGGAAACACCATATATTTT. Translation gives CASSQAVFGQFDGNTIYF. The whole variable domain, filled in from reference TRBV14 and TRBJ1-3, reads EAGVTQFPSHSVIEKGQTVTLRCDPISGHDNLYWYRRVMGKEIKFLLHFVKESKQDESGMPNNRFLAERTGGTYSTLKVQPAELEDSGVYFCASSQAVFGQFDGNTIYFGEGSWLTVV.

As DNA, the CDR3 is TGTGCCAGTTGTCCGAACGGGCAGGGGGCAGATACGCAGTATTTT. It codes for CASCPNGQGADTQYF. The J gene is TRBJ2-3, the V gene TRBV19, with 7 bases aligning to TRBD1. V shed 8 bases, J shed 4 bases, and the junction held 12 bases outside the gene matches. Per germline, CDR1 LNHDA and CDR2 SQIVND (reference sequence). The CDR3 runs to 15 residues.

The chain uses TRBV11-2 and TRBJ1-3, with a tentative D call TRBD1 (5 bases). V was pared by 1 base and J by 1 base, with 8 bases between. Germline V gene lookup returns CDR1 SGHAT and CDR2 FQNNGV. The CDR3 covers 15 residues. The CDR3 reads CASSLGSGSGNTIYF. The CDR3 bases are TGTGCCAGCAGCTTAGGGTCAGGGTCTGGAAACACCATATATTTT.

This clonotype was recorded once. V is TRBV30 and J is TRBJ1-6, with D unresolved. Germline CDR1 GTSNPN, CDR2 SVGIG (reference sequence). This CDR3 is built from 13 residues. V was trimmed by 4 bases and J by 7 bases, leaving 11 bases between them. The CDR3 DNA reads TGTGCCTGGACCTCCCGTGGCAATTCACCCCTCCACTTT. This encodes CAWTSRGNSPLHF.

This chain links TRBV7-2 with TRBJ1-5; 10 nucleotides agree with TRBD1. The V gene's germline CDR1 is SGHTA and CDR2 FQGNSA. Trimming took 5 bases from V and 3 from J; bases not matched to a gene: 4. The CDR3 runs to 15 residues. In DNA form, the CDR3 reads TGTGCCAGCAGCGGACAGGGGGAACCCAATCAGCCCCAGCATTTT. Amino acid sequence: CASSGQGEPNQPQHF.

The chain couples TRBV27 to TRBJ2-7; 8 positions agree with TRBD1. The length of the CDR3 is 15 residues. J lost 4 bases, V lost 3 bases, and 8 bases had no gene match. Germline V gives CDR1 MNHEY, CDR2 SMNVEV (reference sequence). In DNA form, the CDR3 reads TGTGCCAGCAGTTTTAGACCCCGGACAGGGTACGAGCAGTACTTC. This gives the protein CASSFRPRTGYEQYF.

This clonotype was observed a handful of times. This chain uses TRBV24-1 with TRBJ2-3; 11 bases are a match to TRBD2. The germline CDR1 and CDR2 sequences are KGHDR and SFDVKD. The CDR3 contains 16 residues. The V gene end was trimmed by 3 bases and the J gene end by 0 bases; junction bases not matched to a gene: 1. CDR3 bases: TGTGCCACCAGTGATCGACTAGCGGGAAGCACAGATACGCAGTATTTT. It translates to CATSDRLAGSTDTQYF.

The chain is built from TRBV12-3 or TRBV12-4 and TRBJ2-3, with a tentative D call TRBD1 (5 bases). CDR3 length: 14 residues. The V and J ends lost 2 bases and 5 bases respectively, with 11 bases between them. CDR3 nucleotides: TGTGCCAGCAGTTTACGCAGGGAATTAGATACGCAGTATTTT. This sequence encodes CASSLRRELDTQYF.

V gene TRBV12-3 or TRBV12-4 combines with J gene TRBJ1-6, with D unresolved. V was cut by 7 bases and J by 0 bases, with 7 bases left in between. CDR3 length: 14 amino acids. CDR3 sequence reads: CASTPASYNSPLHF. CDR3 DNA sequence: TGTGCCAGCACCCCAGCCTCCTATAATTCACCCCTCCACTTT.

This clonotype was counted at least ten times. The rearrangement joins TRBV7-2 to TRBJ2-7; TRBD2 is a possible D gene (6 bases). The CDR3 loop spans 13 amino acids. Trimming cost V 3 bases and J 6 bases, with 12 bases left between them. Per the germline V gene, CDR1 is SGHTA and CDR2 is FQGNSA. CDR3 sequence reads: CASSFDGTREQYV. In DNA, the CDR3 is TGTGCCAGCAGCTTTGATGGGACTCGCGAGCAGTACGTC.

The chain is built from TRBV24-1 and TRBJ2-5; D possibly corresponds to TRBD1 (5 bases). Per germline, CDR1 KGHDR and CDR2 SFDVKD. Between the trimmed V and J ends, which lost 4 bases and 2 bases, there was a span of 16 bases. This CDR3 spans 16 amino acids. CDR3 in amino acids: CATSEHRSKNQETQYF. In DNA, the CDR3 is TGTGCCACCAGTGAGCACAGGTCCAAAAATCAAGAGACCCAGTACTTC.

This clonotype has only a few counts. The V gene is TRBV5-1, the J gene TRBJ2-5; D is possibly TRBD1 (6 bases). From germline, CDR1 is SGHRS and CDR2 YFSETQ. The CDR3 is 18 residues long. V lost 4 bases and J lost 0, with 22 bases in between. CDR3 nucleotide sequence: TGCGCCAGCAGCCCTTCGACCACCTCCGGGACATACCAAGAGACCCAGTACTTC. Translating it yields CASSPSTTSGTYQETQYF.

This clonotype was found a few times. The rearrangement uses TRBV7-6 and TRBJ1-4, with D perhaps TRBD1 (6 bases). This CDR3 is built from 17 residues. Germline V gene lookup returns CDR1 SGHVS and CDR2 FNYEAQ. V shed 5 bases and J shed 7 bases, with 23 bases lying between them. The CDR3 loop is CASSPLMGAFGSEKLFF. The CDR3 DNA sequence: TGTGCCAGCAGCCCTTTGATGGGGGCGTTTGGAAGTGAAAAACTGTTTTTT.

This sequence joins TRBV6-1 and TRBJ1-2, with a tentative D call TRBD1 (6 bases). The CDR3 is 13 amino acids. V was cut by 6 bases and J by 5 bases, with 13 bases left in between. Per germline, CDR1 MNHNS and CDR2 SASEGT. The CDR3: CASSPTTGYGYTF. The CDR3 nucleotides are TGTGCCAGCAGCCCAACCACAGGGTATGGCTACACCTTC.

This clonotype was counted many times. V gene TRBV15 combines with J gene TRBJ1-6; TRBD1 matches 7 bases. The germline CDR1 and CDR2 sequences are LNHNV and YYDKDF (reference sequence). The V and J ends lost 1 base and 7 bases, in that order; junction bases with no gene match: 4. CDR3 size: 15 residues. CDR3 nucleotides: TGTGCCACCAGCAGAGTACAGGGGCAGAATTCACCCCTCCACTTT. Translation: CATSRVQGQNSPLHF.

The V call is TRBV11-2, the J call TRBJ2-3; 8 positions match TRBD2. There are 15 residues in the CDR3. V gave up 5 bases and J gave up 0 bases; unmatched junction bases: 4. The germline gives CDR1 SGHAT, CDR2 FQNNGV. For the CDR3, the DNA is TGTGCCAGCAGCCCAGCGGGAGTTAGCACAGATACGCAGTATTTT. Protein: CASSPAGVSTDTQYF.

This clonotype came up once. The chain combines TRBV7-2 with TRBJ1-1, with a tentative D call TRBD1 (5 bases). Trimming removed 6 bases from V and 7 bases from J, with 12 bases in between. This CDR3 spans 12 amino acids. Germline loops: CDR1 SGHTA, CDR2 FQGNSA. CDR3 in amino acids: CASRQQESEAFF. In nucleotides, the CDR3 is TGTGCCAGCAGGCAACAGGAAAGTGAAGCTTTCTTT.

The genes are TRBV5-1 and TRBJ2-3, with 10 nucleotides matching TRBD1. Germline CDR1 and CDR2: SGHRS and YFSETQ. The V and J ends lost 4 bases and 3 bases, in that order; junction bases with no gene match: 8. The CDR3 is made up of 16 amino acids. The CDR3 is CASSHGTGERTDTQYF. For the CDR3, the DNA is TGCGCCAGCAGCCATGGGACAGGGGAAAGGACAGATACGCAGTATTTT.

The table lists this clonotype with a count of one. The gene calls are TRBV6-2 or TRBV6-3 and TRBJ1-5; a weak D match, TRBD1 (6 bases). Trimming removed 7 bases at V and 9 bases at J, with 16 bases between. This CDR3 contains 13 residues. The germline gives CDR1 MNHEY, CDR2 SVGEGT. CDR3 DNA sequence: TGTGCCAGCACCGACCGGGGGGGGCCGCCCCAGCATTTT. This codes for CASTDRGGPPQHF.

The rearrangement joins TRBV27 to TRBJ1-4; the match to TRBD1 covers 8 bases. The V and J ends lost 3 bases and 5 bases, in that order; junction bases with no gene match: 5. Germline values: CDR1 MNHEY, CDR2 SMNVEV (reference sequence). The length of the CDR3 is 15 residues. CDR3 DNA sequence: TGTGCCAGCAGTTTCGATCGGACAGGGAATGAAAAACTGTTTTTT. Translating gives CASSFDRTGNEKLFF.

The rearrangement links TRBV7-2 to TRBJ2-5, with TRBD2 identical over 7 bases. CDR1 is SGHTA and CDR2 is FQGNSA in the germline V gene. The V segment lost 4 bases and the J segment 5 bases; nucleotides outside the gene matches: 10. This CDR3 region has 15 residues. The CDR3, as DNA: TGTGCCAGCAGCTCCCTGGGGGGGGGAAAGGAGACCCAGTACTTC. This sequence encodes CASSSLGGGKETQYF.

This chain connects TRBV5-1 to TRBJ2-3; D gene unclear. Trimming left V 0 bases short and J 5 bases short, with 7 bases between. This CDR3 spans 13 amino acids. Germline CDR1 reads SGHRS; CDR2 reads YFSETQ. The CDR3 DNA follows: TGCGCCAGCAGCTTGGACTGGGGAGATACGCAGTATTTT. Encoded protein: CASSLDWGDTQYF.

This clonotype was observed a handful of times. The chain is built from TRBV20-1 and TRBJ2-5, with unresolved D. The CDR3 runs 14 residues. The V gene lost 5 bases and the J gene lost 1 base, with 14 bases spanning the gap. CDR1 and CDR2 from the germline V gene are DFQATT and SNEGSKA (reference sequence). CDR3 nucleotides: TGCAGTGCTCAAGAAGGAAGAGTCCAAGAGACCCAGTACTTC. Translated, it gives CSAQEGRVQETQYF.

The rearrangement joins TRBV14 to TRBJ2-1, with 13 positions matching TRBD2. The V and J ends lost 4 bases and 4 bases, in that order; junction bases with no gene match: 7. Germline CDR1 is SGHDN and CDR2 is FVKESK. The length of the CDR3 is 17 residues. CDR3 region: CASSRTSGRTWYNEQFF. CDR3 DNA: TGTGCCAGCAGCCGGACTAGCGGGAGAACCTGGTACAATGAGCAGTTCTTC.

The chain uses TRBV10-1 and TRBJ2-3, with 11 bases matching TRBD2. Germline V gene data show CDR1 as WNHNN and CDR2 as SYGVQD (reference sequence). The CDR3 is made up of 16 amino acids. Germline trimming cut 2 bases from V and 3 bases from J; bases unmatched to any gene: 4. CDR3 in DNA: TGCGCCAGCAGTGAGCCGACTAGCGGGATTACAGATACGCAGTATTTT. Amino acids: CASSEPTSGITDTQYF.

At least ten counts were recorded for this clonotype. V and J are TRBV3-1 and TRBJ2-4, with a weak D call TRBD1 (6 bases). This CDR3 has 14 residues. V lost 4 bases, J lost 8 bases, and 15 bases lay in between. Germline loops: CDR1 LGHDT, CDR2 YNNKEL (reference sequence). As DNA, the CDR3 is TGTGCCAGCAGCCTAGGTGGGGGCTGGGACATTCAGTACTTC. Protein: CASSLGGGWDIQYF.

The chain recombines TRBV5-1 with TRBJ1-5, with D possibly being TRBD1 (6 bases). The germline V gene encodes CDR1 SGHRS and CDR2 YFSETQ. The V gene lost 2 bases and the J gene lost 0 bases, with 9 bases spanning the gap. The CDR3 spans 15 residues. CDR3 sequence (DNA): TGCGCCAGCAGCTTCACAGGGAATAGCAATCAGCCCCAGCATTTT. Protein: CASSFTGNSNQPQHF.

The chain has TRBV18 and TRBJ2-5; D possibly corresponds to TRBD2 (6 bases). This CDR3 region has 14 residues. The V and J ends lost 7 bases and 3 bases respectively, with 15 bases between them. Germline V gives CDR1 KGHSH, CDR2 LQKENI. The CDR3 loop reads CASWVGSGEETQYF. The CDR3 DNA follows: TGTGCCAGCTGGGTCGGGAGTGGCGAAGAGACCCAGTACTTC.

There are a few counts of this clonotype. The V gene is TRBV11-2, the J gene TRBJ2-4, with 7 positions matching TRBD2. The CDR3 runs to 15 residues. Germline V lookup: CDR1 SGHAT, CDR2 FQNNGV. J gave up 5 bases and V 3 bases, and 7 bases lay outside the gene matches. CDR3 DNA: TGTGCCAGCAGCTTCGGACTAGTTGCGGAAAACATTCAGTACTTC. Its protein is CASSFGLVAENIQYF.

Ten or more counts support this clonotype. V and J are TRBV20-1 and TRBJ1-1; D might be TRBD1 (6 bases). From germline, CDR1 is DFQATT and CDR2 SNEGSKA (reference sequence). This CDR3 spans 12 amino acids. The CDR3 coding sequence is TGCAGCGCTCCGGGACAGAACACTGAAGCTTTCTTT. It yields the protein CSAPGQNTEAFF.

The CDR3 DNA reads TGTGCCAGCAGCAAAGCGCGGACGGACTCTTCTAACTATGGCTACACCTTC. The encoded protein is CASSKARTDSSNYGYTF. The chain carries TRBV21-1 and TRBJ1-2. TRBV21-1 is listed as a pseudogene. The CDR3 spans 17 residues.